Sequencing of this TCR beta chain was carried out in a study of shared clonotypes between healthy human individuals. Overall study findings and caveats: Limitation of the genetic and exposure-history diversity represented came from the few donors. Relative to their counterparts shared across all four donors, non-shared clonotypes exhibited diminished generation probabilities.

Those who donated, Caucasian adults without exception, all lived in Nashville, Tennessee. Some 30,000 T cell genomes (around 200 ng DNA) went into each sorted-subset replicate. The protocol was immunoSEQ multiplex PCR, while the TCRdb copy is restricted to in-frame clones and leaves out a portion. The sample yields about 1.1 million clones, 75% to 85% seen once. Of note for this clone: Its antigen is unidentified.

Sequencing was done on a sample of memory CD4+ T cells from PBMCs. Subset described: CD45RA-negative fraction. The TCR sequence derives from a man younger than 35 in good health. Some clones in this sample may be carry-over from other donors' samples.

CDR3 in amino acids: CASSANWRNTEAFF. CDR3 DNA: TGTGCCAGCAGCGCAAACTGGAGGAACACTGAAGCTTTCTTT. This chain joins TRBV6-1 and TRBJ1-1; D is ambiguous. The CDR3 covers 14 residues. Between the trimmed V and J ends, which lost 6 bases and 1 base, there was a span of 12 bases. CDR1 is MNHNS and CDR2 is SASEGT in the germline V gene.